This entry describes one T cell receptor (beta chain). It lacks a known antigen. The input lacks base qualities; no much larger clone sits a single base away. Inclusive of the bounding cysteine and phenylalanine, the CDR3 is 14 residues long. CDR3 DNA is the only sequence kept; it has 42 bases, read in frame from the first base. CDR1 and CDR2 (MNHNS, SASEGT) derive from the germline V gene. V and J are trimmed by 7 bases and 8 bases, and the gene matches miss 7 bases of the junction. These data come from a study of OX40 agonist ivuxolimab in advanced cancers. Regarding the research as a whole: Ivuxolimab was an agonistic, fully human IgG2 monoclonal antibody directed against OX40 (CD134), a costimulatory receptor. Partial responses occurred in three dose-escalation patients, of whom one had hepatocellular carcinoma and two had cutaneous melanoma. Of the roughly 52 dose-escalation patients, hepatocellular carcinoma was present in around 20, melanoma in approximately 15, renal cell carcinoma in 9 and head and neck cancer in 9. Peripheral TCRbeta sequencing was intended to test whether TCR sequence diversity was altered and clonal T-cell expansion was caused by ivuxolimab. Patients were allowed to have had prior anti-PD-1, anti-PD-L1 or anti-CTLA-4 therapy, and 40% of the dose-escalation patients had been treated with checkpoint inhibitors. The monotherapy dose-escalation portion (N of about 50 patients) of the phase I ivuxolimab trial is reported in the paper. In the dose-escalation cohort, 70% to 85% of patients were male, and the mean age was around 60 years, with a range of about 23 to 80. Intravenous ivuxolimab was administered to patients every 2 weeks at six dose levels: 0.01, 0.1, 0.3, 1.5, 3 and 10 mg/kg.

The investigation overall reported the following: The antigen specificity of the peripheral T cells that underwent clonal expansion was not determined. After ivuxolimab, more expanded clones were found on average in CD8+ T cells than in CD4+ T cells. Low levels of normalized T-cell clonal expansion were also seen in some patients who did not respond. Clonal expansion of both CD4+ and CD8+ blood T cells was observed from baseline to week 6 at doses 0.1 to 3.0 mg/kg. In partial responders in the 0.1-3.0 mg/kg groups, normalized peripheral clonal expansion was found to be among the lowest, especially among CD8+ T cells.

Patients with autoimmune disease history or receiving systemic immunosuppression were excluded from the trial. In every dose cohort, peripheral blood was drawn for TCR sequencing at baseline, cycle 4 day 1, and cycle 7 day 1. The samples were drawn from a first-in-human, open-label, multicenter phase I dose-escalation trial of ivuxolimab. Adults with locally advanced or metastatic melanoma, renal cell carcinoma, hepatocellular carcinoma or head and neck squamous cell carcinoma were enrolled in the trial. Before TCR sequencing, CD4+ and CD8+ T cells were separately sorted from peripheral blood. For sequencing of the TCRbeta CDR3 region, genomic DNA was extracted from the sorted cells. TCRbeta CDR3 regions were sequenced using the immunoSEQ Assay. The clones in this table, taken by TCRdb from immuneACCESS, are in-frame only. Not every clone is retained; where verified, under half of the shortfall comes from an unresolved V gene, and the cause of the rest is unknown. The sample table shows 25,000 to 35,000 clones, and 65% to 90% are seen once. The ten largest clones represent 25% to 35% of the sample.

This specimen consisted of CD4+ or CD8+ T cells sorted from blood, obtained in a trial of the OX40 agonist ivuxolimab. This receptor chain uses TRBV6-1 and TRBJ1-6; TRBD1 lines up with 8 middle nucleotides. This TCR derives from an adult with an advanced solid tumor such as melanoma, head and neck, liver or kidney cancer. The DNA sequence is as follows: TGTGCCAGCATCCAGACAGGGGAGTATTCACCCCTCCACTTT. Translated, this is CASIQTGEYSPLHF.